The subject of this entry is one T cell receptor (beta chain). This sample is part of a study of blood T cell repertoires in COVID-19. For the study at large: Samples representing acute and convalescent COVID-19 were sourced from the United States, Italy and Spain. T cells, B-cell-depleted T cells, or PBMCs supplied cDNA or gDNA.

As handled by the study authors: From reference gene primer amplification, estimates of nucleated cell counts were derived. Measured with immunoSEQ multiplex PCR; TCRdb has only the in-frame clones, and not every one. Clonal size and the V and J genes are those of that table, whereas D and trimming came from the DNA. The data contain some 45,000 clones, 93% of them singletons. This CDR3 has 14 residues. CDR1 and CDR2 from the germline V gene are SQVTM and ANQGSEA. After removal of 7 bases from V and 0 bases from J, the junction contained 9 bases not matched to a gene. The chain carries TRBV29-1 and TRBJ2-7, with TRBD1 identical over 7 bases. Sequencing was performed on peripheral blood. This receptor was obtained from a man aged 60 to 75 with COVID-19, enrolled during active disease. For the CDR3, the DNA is TGCAGCGCCCGTGAGGCAGGGGGCTCCTACGAGCAGTACTTC. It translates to CSAREAGGSYEQYF.